The 5 T cell receptor beta chains given below trace back to one sample, sequenced in a study of blood T cell repertoires in COVID-19. TCRdb's copy holds only in-frame clones and misses some; the assay was immunoSEQ multiplex PCR. The table has 200,000 to 250,000 clones, more than 75% seen once; the top ten hold roughly 12%. Sample: peripheral blood. The receptors here all came from a human donor in a cohort sampled during active COVID-19.

This chain connects TRBV27 to TRBJ2-2, with TRBD2 identical over 7 bases. Per germline, CDR1 MNHEY and CDR2 SMNVEV (reference sequence). V lost 2 bases, J lost 8 bases, and 14 bases stayed unmatched. The CDR3 has 17 amino acids. Here the CDR3 reads CASSLRGRERVVGELFF. CDR3 bases: TGTGCCAGCAGTTTACGAGGGCGGGAGAGAGTTGTGGGGGAGCTGTTTTTT.

The chain is built from TRBV30 and TRBJ2-5; TRBD2 is a possible D gene (7 bases). The CDR3 is 14 residues long. With 2 bases removed from V and 5 bases from J, the gap between germline ends came to 15 bases. Looked up from germline, CDR1 is GTSNPN and CDR2 is SVGIG (reference sequence). The CDR3 region is CAWSILGRGETQYF. The CDR3 DNA is TGTGCCTGGAGTATTTTAGGGAGGGGGGAGACCCAGTACTTC.

The rearrangement joins TRBV5-6 to TRBJ2-1; D unresolved. CDR3 length: 15 amino acids. Germline-derived CDR1 and CDR2 are SGHDT and YYEEEE. The V and J ends lost 3 bases and 0 bases respectively, with 10 bases between them. CDR3: CASSYYRPSYNEQFF. CDR3 in DNA: TGTGCCAGCAGCTACTACCGTCCCTCCTACAATGAGCAGTTCTTC.

The chain employs TRBV6-2 or TRBV6-3 and TRBJ2-2; 13 bases are shared with TRBD2. The CDR3 covers 18 residues. The ends lost 1 base at V and 3 bases at J; junction bases unmatched: 5. Germline values: CDR1 MNHEY, CDR2 SVGEGT. The CDR3 DNA is TGTGCCAGCAGTTACTTACTAGCGGGAGGGCCGGACACCGGGGAGCTGTTTTTT. This translates into CASSYLLAGGPDTGELFF.

This chain links TRBV18 with TRBJ1-1; D may be TRBD1 (5 bases). Germline V lookup: CDR1 KGHSH, CDR2 LQKENI. The V end was cut by 3 bases, the J end by 0 bases, with 11 bases between. This CDR3 is 15 amino acids long. The CDR3 coding sequence is TGTGCCAGCTCACCGACTGGACACTTGAACACTGAAGCTTTCTTT. Protein product: CASSPTGHLNTEAFF.